Following are 8 T cell receptor beta chains from one sample sequenced in a study of identical twins. Via MiXCR, TCRdb re-called the 5' RACE reads, giving one row per CDR3 protein. The profile shows some 690,000 distinct CDR3 sequences, roughly 20% of them singletons. The data also belong to a second study, concerning T cells expressing NK-cell markers.

Material for sequencing was PBMCs. These receptors were collected from a woman aged 18-29 years in good health.

The gene calls are TRBV7-9 and TRBJ1-1; no firm D call. Per germline, CDR1 SEHNR and CDR2 FQNEAQ (reference sequence). CDR3 length: 10 amino acids. V lost 5 bases to trimming and J lost 4 bases, with 2 bases between them. CDR3 bases: TGTGCCAGCAGCCCCACTGAAGCTTTCTTT. It is translated as CASSPTEAFF.

The rearrangement joins TRBV27 to TRBJ1-2; 9 nucleotides agree with TRBD1. The CDR3 loop spans 15 amino acids. Germline V gives CDR1 MNHEY, CDR2 SMNVEV (reference sequence). V lost 6 bases, J lost 7 bases, and 12 bases stayed unmatched. The CDR3 sequence: CASRLKLQGAFGYTF. The CDR3 DNA sequence: TGTGCCAGCAGGCTGAAACTACAGGGGGCTTTTGGCTACACCTTC.

This clonotype was counted at least ten times. The chain couples TRBV29-1 to TRBJ2-7; 11 bases agree with TRBD2. Germline V gene lookup returns CDR1 SQVTM and CDR2 ANQGSEA. V trimming: 5 bases; J trimming: 6 bases; junction bases outside the gene matches: 6. CDR3 size: 13 residues. The CDR3 here is CSVTLAGVGEQYF. The CDR3 nucleotides are TGCAGCGTTACACTAGCGGGAGTGGGCGAGCAGTACTTC.

The chain has TRBV6-2 or TRBV6-3 and TRBJ2-1, with 10 bases aligning to TRBD2. Germline CDR1 MNHEY, CDR2 SVGEGT. The CDR3 sequence is 16 residues long. V lost 4 bases and J lost 8; bases outside the gene matches: 11. CDR3 in amino acids: CASSFSGRYEFHEQFF. In DNA form, the CDR3 reads TGTGCCAGCAGTTTTAGCGGGAGGTATGAATTCCATGAGCAGTTCTTC.

The sample holds a few counts of this clonotype. This rearrangement joins TRBV7-2 to TRBJ2-1, with D possibly TRBD2 on 6 matching bases. Per the germline V gene, CDR1 is SGHTA and CDR2 is FQGNSA. The CDR3 loop spans 15 amino acids. Trimming took 1 base from V and 9 from J, leaving 16 bases between them. As DNA, the CDR3 is TGTGCCAGCAGCTTAGGGGTGCGGGACGCAAGTGAGCAGTTCTTC. Translation: CASSLGVRDASEQFF.

This clonotype has a handful of counts. The rearrangement links TRBV5-5 to TRBJ2-1, with D unresolved. The V end was cut by 0 bases, the J end by 10 bases, with 8 bases between. This CDR3 spans 12 amino acids. Germline CDR1 is SGHKS and CDR2 is YYEKEE (reference sequence). The CDR3 region has the DNA TGTGCCAGCAGCTTGGTTCCGGGCGAGCAGTTCTTC. As protein: CASSLVPGEQFF.

There are a few counts of this clonotype. This rearrangement joins TRBV5-1 to TRBJ2-6; D possibly corresponds to TRBD2 (6 bases). Per germline, CDR1 SGHRS and CDR2 YFSETQ. V lost 6 bases, J lost 2 bases, and 12 bases lay in between. CDR3 length: 15 amino acids. CDR3 in DNA: TGCGCCAGCACCCACTCGGGGGCTGGGGCCAACGTCCTGACTTTC. As protein: CASTHSGAGANVLTF.

Only a few counts were recorded for this clonotype. V and J are TRBV5-1 and TRBJ2-1; D is perhaps TRBD2 (6 bases). Per germline, CDR1 SGHRS and CDR2 YFSETQ. This CDR3 is 14 amino acids long. Trimming pared 0 bases from V and 7 bases from J, leaving 11 bases between. The CDR3 loop is CASSLGSAGNEQFF. The DNA of the CDR3 is TGCGCCAGCAGCTTGGGATCGGCGGGGAATGAGCAGTTCTTC.